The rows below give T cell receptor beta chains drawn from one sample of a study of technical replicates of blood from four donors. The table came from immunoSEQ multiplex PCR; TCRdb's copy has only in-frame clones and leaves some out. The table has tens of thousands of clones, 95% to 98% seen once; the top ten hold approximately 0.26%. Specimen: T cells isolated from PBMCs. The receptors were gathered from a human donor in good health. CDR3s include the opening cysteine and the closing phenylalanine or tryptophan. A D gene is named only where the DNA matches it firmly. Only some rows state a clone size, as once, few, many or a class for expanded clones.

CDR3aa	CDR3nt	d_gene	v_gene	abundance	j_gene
CSARYGTEAFF	TGCAGTGCTAGGTACGGCACTGAAGCTTTCTTT	NA	TRBV20-1	NA	TRBJ1-1
CAISEARGETQYF	TGTGCCATCAGTGAGGCTAGGGGAGAGACCCAGTACTTC	NA	TRBV10-3	NA	TRBJ2-5
CASSQGPSGHYEQYF	TGCGCCAGCAGCCAAGGGCCTAGCGGGCACTACGAGCAGTACTTC	TRBD2	TRBV4-1	NA	TRBJ2-7
CANPDRISDEQYF	TGCGCCAACCCCGACAGGATAAGTGACGAGCAGTACTTC	NA	TRBV10-1	NA	TRBJ2-7
CASSETRVGGYTF	TGTGCCAGCAGCGAAACTCGAGTTGGTGGCTACACCTTC	NA	TRBV14	NA	TRBJ1-2
CASSVNSGYEQYF	TGTGCCAGCAGTGTTAATAGCGGCTACGAGCAGTACTTC	NA	TRBV2	NA	TRBJ2-7
CASSWDRERNNEQFF	TGCGCCAGCAGCTGGGACAGAGAACGGAACAATGAGCAGTTCTTC	TRBD1	TRBV10-1	once	TRBJ2-1
CAIGDSGNTIYF	TGTGCTATCGGGGACTCTGGAAACACCATATATTTT	NA	TRBV30	NA	TRBJ1-3
CASSPGTSGFSSYNEQFF	TGCGCCAGCAGCCCAGGGACTAGCGGGTTTAGCTCCTACAATGAGCAGTTCTTC	TRBD2	TRBV5-1	NA	TRBJ2-1
CASSPLGQELNQPQHF	TGTGCCAGCAGTCCCCTAGGACAGGAACTGAATCAGCCCCAGCATTTT	TRBD1	TRBV27	NA	TRBJ1-5
CAISEQQDPDTQYF	TGTGCCATCAGTGAGCAACAGGACCCAGATACGCAGTATTTT	NA	TRBV10-3	NA	TRBJ2-3
CASSLRTGAYEQYF	TGTGCCAGCAGCCTGAGGACAGGGGCCTACGAGCAGTACTTC	TRBD1	TRBV5-5	NA	TRBJ2-7
CASSSPGQGAYNEQFF	TGTGCCAGCAGTTCTCCGGGACAGGGAGCCTACAATGAGCAGTTCTTC	TRBD1	TRBV28	NA	TRBJ2-1
CASSPATGEWTEAFF	TGTGCCAGCTCACCTGCTACAGGGGAGTGGACTGAAGCTTTCTTT	TRBD1	TRBV18	NA	TRBJ1-1
CASSMQHYSGNTIYF	TGTGCCAGCAGTATGCAGCACTACTCTGGAAACACCATATATTTT	NA	TRBV6-1	NA	TRBJ1-3
CASSPQQGGAKNIQYF	TGTGCCAGCTCTCCACAACAGGGGGGGGCCAAAAACATTCAGTACTTC	NA	TRBV18	NA	TRBJ2-4
CASSNAGTGAFYDGYTF	TGCGCCAGCAGCAACGCCGGGACAGGGGCTTTTTACGATGGCTACACCTTC	TRBD1	TRBV5-1	once	TRBJ1-2